This TCR beta chain was identified in a study of metastatic and nonmetastatic thyroid tumors. At the level of the study: Samples came from malignant and benign thyroid patients, and repertoires were compared across blood and tumor or nodule tissue.

The length of the CDR3 is 13 residues. Germline V gives CDR1 DFQATT, CDR2 SNEGSKA (reference sequence). V lost 8 bases and J lost 5; bases outside the gene matches: 6. This clone has a count of ten or more. Prior to thyroid surgery, none of the patients had received any treatment. TCRdb reanalyzed the PCR reads with MiXCR. This repertoire shows roughly 30,000 clones, about 20% found once; its top ten account for approximately 39%. This clonotype was obtained from a female donor with papillary thyroid cancer or a benign thyroid nodule (not recorded which). Some clones in this sample may be carry-over from other donors' samples. Sequencing was done on a sample of blood. J is TRBJ2-7 and V is TRBV20-1, with 13 bases identical to TRBD2. CDR3 residues: CSSPGLAGDEQYF. The CDR3 bases are TGCAGTTCACCCGGACTAGCGGGAGACGAGCAGTACTTC.